This TCR beta chain was identified in a study of identical twins. Study-level points and caveats: Excess sharing by twins proved weaker in beta out-of-frame sequences. Zero-insertion analyses were open to partial confounding by invariant MAIT and iNKT cells. Compared with unrelated sharing, twin-shared out-of-frame alpha sequences had more low-probability sequences.

Unique molecular identifiers were present on the cDNA, and a universal primer site came from template switching. TCRdb independently ran MiXCR on the 5' RACE reads; one entry per CDR3 protein. This sample has about 460,000 distinct CDR3 sequences, with over 12% found just once. The germline CDR1 and CDR2 sequences are SGDLS and YYNGEE. The CDR3 is 20 amino acids. The V segment lost 2 bases and the J segment 1 base; nucleotides outside the gene matches: 13. With regard to this clonotype: Its antigen is still unknown.

In addition, the sample was reused for a study of yellow fever vaccine responses in identical twins.

Sequencing input: CD4+ T cells sorted from blood. This TCR was sampled from a woman between 18 and 30 years old in good health. The chain combines TRBV9 with TRBJ2-6; 9 bases agree with TRBD1. The CDR3 DNA reads as TGTGCCAGCAGCGTGGGACAGGGTACTAGTAGGGGGTCTGGGGCCAACGTCCTGACTTTC. It specifies CASSVGQGTSRGSGANVLTF.